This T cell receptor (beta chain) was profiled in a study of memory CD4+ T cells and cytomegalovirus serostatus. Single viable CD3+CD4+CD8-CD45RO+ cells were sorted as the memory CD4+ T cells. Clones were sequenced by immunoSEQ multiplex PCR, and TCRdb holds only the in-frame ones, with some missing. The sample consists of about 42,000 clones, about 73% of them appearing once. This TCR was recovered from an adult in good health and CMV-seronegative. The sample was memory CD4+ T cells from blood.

CDR3 bases: TGTGCCAGCAGCTCTAGCGGCATGGAGACCCAGTACTTC. Translated, it gives CASSSSGMETQYF. The V and J genes are TRBV4-2 and TRBJ2-5; 7 nucleotides align to TRBD2. CDR3 length: 13 amino acids. Per germline, CDR1 LGHNA and CDR2 YNFKEQ. Germline trimming cut 5 bases from V and 5 bases from J; bases unmatched to any gene: 5.